This T cell receptor (beta chain) was retrieved from a study of OX40 agonist ivuxolimab in advanced cancers. Produced via immunoSEQ multiplex PCR; TCRdb's table is partial and in-frame only. Here the sample spans some 38,000 clones, nearly 90% being singletons. Trimming removed 0 bases from V and 3 bases from J, with 3 bases in between. The CDR3 has 13 residues. Looked up from germline, CDR1 is SGDLS and CDR2 is YYNGEE. The sequences come from CD4+ or CD8+ T cells sorted from blood, collected in a trial of the OX40 agonist ivuxolimab. This clonotype was sampled from an adult with an advanced solid tumor such as melanoma, head and neck, liver or kidney cancer. The chain carries TRBV9 and TRBJ2-2, with unresolved D. The CDR3 DNA reads TGTGCCAGCAGCGTAGTGGACACCGGGGAGCTGTTTTTT. It is translated as CASSVVDTGELFF.